These 8 T cell receptor beta chains were all obtained from the same sample, sequenced in a study of shared T cell receptors in the human thymus. Assay: immunoSEQ multiplex PCR; the TCRdb copy retains only in-frame clones and omits some. The sample carries hundreds of thousands of clones, 70% to 80% recorded once. These sequences were also reported in another study, on human thymus T cells.

The sample comprised thymocytes. The receptor set was obtained from a boy less than two years old with a congenital heart defect.

This clone was seen only a few times. The gene calls are TRBV9 and TRBJ2-6, with TRBD2 matching over 7 bases. CDR3 size: 17 residues. The V gene's germline CDR1 is SGDLS and CDR2 YYNGEE. Unmatched junction bases numbered 8, after V lost 3 bases and J lost 2 bases. In DNA form, the CDR3 reads TGTGCCAGCAGCGCCCCCAGGGAGGGACCTGGGGCCAACGTCCTGACTTTC. This translates into CASSAPREGPGANVLTF.

The gene calls are TRBV7-2 and TRBJ2-3; D ambiguous. This CDR3 spans 16 amino acids. Germline CDR1 is SGHTA and CDR2 is FQGNSA. The V and J ends lost 4 bases and 5 bases respectively, with 19 bases between them. CDR3 amino acids: CASSSQAGDNRDTQYF. Here the CDR3 DNA reads TGTGCCAGCAGCTCCCAGGCCGGCGACAACAGAGATACGCAGTATTTT.

This chain connects TRBV4-2 to TRBJ1-5, with TRBD1 matching over 7 bases. The CDR3 loop spans 17 amino acids. The V gene's germline CDR1 is LGHNA and CDR2 YNFKEQ. Losses at the gene ends were 1 base for V and 4 bases for J; bases not matched to a gene: 10. DNA of the CDR3: TGTGCCAGCAGCCAAGGACAGGGTGAGGAACGAAATCAGCCCCAGCATTTT. Its translation is CASSQGQGEERNQPQHF.

The V gene is TRBV7-8, the J gene TRBJ1-5; 8 nucleotides align to TRBD1. The germline CDR1 and CDR2 sequences are SGHVS and FQNEAQ. This CDR3 is built from 19 residues. V gave up 5 bases and J gave up 1 base; unmatched junction bases: 16. The CDR3 region is CASSPRQEQGGTSNQPQHF. The DNA of the CDR3 is TGTGCCAGCAGCCCCCGACAAGAACAGGGGGGGACCAGCAATCAGCCCCAGCATTTT.

J is TRBJ2-7 and V is TRBV28; 9 bases map to TRBD2. The J segment lost 0 bases and the V segment lost 4 bases, leaving 7 bases of the junction unmatched. The CDR3 contains 16 residues. Germline V gives CDR1 MDHEN, CDR2 SYDVKM. The CDR3 protein is CASSSMGREGSYEQYF. As DNA, the CDR3 is TGTGCCAGCAGTTCCATGGGGCGGGAGGGCTCCTACGAGCAGTACTTC.

The J gene is TRBJ1-1, the V gene TRBV18, with a weak D call TRBD1 (6 bases). V lost 2 bases and J lost 6, with 16 bases in between. CDR1 is KGHSH, CDR2 LQKENI, per germline. The CDR3 totals 15 residues. CDR3 coding DNA: TGTGCCAGCTCACCAGGCACAGGGAAGGACCCTGAAGCTTTCTTT. It codes for CASSPGTGKDPEAFF.

The chain combines TRBV12-5 with TRBJ1-2; no definite D call. The CDR3 is 15 amino acids. The germline CDR1 and CDR2 sequences are LGHNT and FRNRAP. The V and J ends lost 1 base and 4 bases respectively, with 13 bases between them. DNA of the CDR3: TGTGCTAGTGGTTTGGACTCCATGGGCCTCTATGGCTACACCTTC. This sequence encodes CASGLDSMGLYGYTF. The full variable domain, completed using reference TRBV12-5 and TRBJ1-2, is DARVTQTPRHKVTEMGQEVTMRCQPILGHNTVFWYRQTMMQGLELLAYFRNRAPLDDSGMPKDRFSAEMPDATLATLKIQPSEPRDSAVYFCASGLDSMGLYGYTFGSGTRLTVV.

The chain uses TRBV4-3 and TRBJ2-1; 12 positions match TRBD2. Germline values: CDR1 LGHNA, CDR2 YSLEER. This CDR3 has 15 amino acids. The V gene end was trimmed by 4 bases and the J gene end by 4 bases; junction bases not matched to a gene: 2. CDR3 sequence: CASSPTSGRYNEQFF. DNA of the CDR3: TGCGCCAGCAGCCCTACTAGCGGGAGGTACAATGAGCAGTTCTTC.